This T cell receptor beta chain comes out of a study of vaccination and CD4 T cells after COVID-19. At the level of the study: Stimulation of the cells used overlapping spike peptide pools from SARS-CoV-2 and from the common cold coronaviruses HCoV-NL63, HCoV-OC43 and HCoV-229E.

The Oncomine TCR Beta short-read assay was what sequenced the DNA obtained from cultured CD4+ T cells. TCRdb redid the calling of the PCR reads with MiXCR, one entry per CDR3 protein. The data hold around 26,000 distinct CDR3 sequences, with 64% observed a single time. The treatment here: roughly 10-day PBMC culture with coronavirus spike peptide pools or control peptides (ViraFEST assay). Notes on this clonotype: Its cognate antigen is unknown.

J gave up 4 bases and V 6 bases, and 0 bases lay outside the gene matches. Germline CDR1 ENHRY, CDR2 SYGVKD. The CDR3 is 12 amino acids. V and J are TRBV10-3 and TRBJ1-3; TRBD1 matches at 7 bases. The sequence derives from a human donor who had recovered from COVID-19. Source material: CD4+ T cells from blood, cultured in vitro. The CDR3 coding sequence is TGTGCCATCAGGGACAGGGGAAACACCATATATTTT. This encodes CAIRDRGNTIYF.